This T cell receptor (beta chain) was documented in a study of cytomegalovirus exposure and HLA in healthy donors. A multiplex PCR was run with 60 Vbeta primers and 13 Jbeta primers. Only in-frame clones appear in the TCRdb table, and some are missing; sequencing was by immunoSEQ multiplex PCR. The sample holds nearly 110,000 clones, under 80% seen once. Study conclusions and caveats: As a later analysis showed, a missense DCLRE1C variant was linked to trimming of TCR beta V- and J-genes. From TCR beta sequences, most subjects' HLA-A and HLA-B alleles were reportedly predicted accurately. A prior analysis recorded that most TCR beta V segments were productive about 87% or about 30% of the time.

On this clone itself: Its antigen is still unknown.

Sequencing was done on a sample of PBMCs. The clonotype was recovered from a woman aged 50 to 60 in good health and CMV-seropositive.

The CDR3, as DNA: TGTGCCACCTCTGGTGGAGCGAACACTGAAGCTTTCTTT. It is translated as CATSGGANTEAFF. The chain couples TRBV10-3 to TRBJ1-1; no clear D gene. The germline V gene encodes CDR1 ENHRY and CDR2 SYGVKD. The CDR3 contains 13 residues. Trimming removed 10 bases at V and 1 base at J, with 13 bases between.